This entry lists 4 T cell receptor beta chains sequenced from one sample in a study of chronic HIV infection and antiretroviral therapy. MiXCR, applied by TCRdb to the 5' RACE reads, yields one record per CDR3 protein. The sample lists just over 30,000 distinct CDR3 sequences; more than 7.5% were seen once. The source material was peripheral blood. The receptors come from an adult who had HIV and had not received antiretroviral therapy, or was an uninfected healthy control (not recorded which).

In its sample, this clonotype was seen once. A much larger clone lies one base from this, so it may be a read error. The rearrangement joins TRBV20-1 to TRBJ2-3; 12 nucleotides match TRBD2. The germline V gene encodes CDR1 DFQATT and CDR2 SNEGSKA (reference sequence). This CDR3 has 15 residues. The CDR3 DNA is TGCAGTGCGGACCGACTAGCGGGAGTAACAGATACGAAGTATTTT. Amino acids: CSADRLAGVTDTKYF.

This clonotype was observed at least ten times. CDR3 loop: CSVESSGETYEQYF. CDR3 coding DNA: TGCAGCGTCGAATCTAGCGGGGAAACCTACGAGCAGTACTTC. The V gene is TRBV29-1, the J gene TRBJ2-7; TRBD2 agrees at 9 bases. CDR1 is SQVTM, CDR2 ANQGSEA, per germline. Unmatched junction bases numbered 8, after V lost 6 bases and J lost 2 bases. The CDR3 sequence is 14 residues long.

Many counts were recorded for this clonotype. The chain couples TRBV7-6 to TRBJ1-4; D is possibly TRBD1 (5 bases). The V gene lost 6 bases and the J gene lost 10 bases, with 15 bases spanning the gap. Germline assignment: CDR1 SGHVS and CDR2 FNYEAQ. The CDR3 covers 13 residues. In nucleotides, the CDR3 is TGTGCCAGCAGGACCGGGGGGGTAGGAAAACTGTTTTTT. This encodes CASRTGGVGKLFF.

This clonotype was counted at least ten times. The chain uses TRBV29-1 and TRBJ1-1; D ambiguous. The V and J ends lost 6 bases and 2 bases respectively, with 16 bases between them. Germline V gene lookup returns CDR1 SQVTM and CDR2 ANQGSEA. This CDR3 is 14 amino acids long. CDR3 protein: CSVVPFGQNTEAFF. The CDR3 coding sequence is TGCAGCGTAGTCCCTTTTGGTCAAAACACTGAAGCTTTCTTT.